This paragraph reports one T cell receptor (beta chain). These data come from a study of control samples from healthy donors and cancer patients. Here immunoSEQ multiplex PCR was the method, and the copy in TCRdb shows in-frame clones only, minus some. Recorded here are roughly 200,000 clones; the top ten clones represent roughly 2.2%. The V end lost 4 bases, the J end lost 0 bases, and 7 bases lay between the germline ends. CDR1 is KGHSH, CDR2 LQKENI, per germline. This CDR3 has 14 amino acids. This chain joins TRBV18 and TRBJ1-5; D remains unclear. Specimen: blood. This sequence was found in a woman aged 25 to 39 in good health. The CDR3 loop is CASSLRDSNQPQHF. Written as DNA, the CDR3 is TGTGCCAGCTCACTCAGAGATAGCAATCAGCCCCAGCATTTT.